Following are 25 T cell receptor beta chains from one sample sequenced in a study of blood T cell repertoires in COVID-19. Generated by immunoSEQ multiplex PCR, the TCRdb table keeps only in-frame clones and is missing some. The sample consists of tens of thousands of clones, 90% of them appearing once. Sequences were obtained from peripheral blood. The receptor set was obtained from a human donor in a cohort sampled during active COVID-19.

This CDR3 reads CAWSGGQGFRDTQYF. The CDR3 DNA reads TGTGCCTGGAGTGGGGGTCAGGGGTTTAGAGATACGCAGTATTTT. The chain carries TRBV30 and TRBJ2-3; a weak D match, TRBD1 (6 bases). The CDR3 totals 15 residues. Germline CDR1 reads GTSNPN; CDR2 reads SVGIG (reference sequence). The V and J ends lost 1 base and 5 bases respectively, with 16 bases between them.

The chain employs TRBV30 and TRBJ2-1, with 9 bases fitting TRBD2. Trimming cost V 4 bases and J 6 bases; bases outside gene matches: 7. Per the germline V gene, CDR1 is GTSNPN and CDR2 is SVGIG (reference sequence). The CDR3 extends over 14 amino acids. This CDR3 reads CAWTAGGQGNEQFF. The CDR3 DNA follows: TGTGCCTGGACCGCGGGAGGGCAAGGCAATGAGCAGTTCTTC.

The V gene is TRBV5-1, the J gene TRBJ2-1; D is possibly TRBD1 (6 bases). Germline V CDR1 and CDR2: SGHRS, YFSETQ. This CDR3 has 15 residues. V lost 1 base and J 6 bases, leaving 14 bases between the germline ends. CDR3 residues: CASSLTGQQPNEQFF. The CDR3 DNA is TGCGCCAGCAGCTTGACAGGGCAACAGCCCAATGAGCAGTTCTTC. The entire variable domain, with the rest obtained from reference TRBV5-1 and TRBJ2-1, is as follows: KAGVTQTPRYLIKTRGQQVTLSCSPISGHRSVSWYQQTPGQGLQFLFEYFSETQRNKGNFPGRFSGRQFSNSRSEMNVSTLELGDSALYLCASSLTGQQPNEQFFGPGTRLTVL.

The count of this clone is one. The chain employs TRBV3-1 (or the pseudogene TRBV3-2) and TRBJ2-7; D perhaps matches TRBD1 (5 bases). With 4 bases removed from V and 3 bases from J, the gap between germline ends came to 13 bases. Germline values: CDR1 LGHDT, CDR2 YNNKEL (reference sequence). The length of the CDR3 is 14 residues. The CDR3 bases are TGTGCCAGCAGCCTTCGGACACAAAACTACGAGCAGTACTTC. Translated: CASSLRTQNYEQYF.

This chain joins TRBV25-1 and TRBJ2-7, with TRBD1 as a possible D gene (6 bases). The V gene's germline CDR1 is MGHDK and CDR2 SYGVNS. This CDR3 has 15 amino acids. V was shortened by 7 bases and J by 2 bases, with 18 bases between the two germline ends. This CDR3 is CASNEGGRPAYEQYF. The CDR3 DNA reads TGTGCCAGCAACGAAGGGGGAAGGCCTGCCTACGAGCAGTACTTC.

The chain has TRBV12-5 and TRBJ2-1; 11 bases are shared with TRBD2. V lost 6 bases and J lost 8; bases outside the gene matches: 9. This CDR3 is built from 15 residues. Germline CDR1 reads LGHNT; CDR2 reads FRNRAP. The CDR3 DNA follows: TGTGCTAGTGGGCGAAATTTAGCGGGAGGGGATGAGCAGTTCTTC. Its protein product is CASGRNLAGGDEQFF.

The rearrangement uses TRBV2 and TRBJ2-7; TRBD1 is a possible D gene (5 bases). Per the germline V gene, CDR1 is SNHLY and CDR2 is FYNNEI. The CDR3 is 14 amino acids. V lost 0 bases and J lost 2, with 8 bases in between. The CDR3 nucleotides read TGTGCCAGCAGTGAAGCGGGGCCGCCCTACGAGCAGTACTTC. This codes for CASSEAGPPYEQYF. The whole variable domain, filled in from reference TRBV2 and TRBJ2-7, reads EPEVTQTPSHQVTQMGQEVILRCVPISNHLYFYWYRQILGQKVEFLVSFYNNEISEKSEIFDDQFSVERPDGSNFTLKIRSTKLEDSAMYFCASSEAGPPYEQYFGPGTRLTVT.

The V gene is TRBV27, the J gene TRBJ2-1; a weak D match, TRBD1 (5 bases). The CDR3 is 14 amino acids. V lost 9 bases to trimming and J lost 9 bases, with 21 bases between them. From germline, CDR1 is MNHEY and CDR2 SMNVEV (reference sequence). CDR3 bases: TGTGCCAGTTCTAGACCAGGGCCGCCGTTTGAGCAGTTCTTC. It translates to CASSRPGPPFEQFF.

The chain combines TRBV5-8 with TRBJ2-3; 7 nucleotides align to TRBD2. Unmatched junction bases numbered 5, after V lost 0 bases and J lost 4 bases. Germline values: CDR1 SGHTS, CDR2 YDEGEE. The CDR3 extends over 15 amino acids. The CDR3 loop reads CASSLGEGISDTQYF. The DNA for the CDR3 is TGTGCCAGCAGCTTGGGGGAGGGGATTTCAGATACGCAGTATTTT.

This chain joins TRBV28 and TRBJ2-1, with 7 bases lining up with TRBD1. The CDR3 is 14 amino acids. The trim removed 6 bases at V and 7 bases at J, leaving 9 bases unmatched. CDR1 and CDR2 (germline): MDHEN, SYDVKM. The CDR3 spells CASSPGQYRNEQFF. As DNA, the CDR3 is TGTGCCAGCAGCCCGGGACAGTATAGAAATGAGCAGTTCTTC.

The genes are TRBV5-5 and TRBJ2-1; D may be TRBD2 (6 bases). Trimming removed 2 bases from V and 6 bases from J, with 12 bases in between. Germline assignment: CDR1 SGHKS and CDR2 YYEKEE (reference sequence). The CDR3 runs 14 residues. The CDR3 region has the DNA TGTGCCAGCAGCTTAGCGGACTATGCCAATGAGCAGTTCTTC. This encodes CASSLADYANEQFF.

The chain joins TRBV29-1 to TRBJ2-3, with D perhaps matching TRBD1 (6 bases). The length of the CDR3 is 14 residues. CDR1 and CDR2 (germline): SQVTM, ANQGSEA. V was trimmed by 3 bases and J by 1 base, leaving 11 bases between them. CDR3 protein: CSVDLQGRTDTQYF. Written as DNA, the CDR3 is TGCAGCGTTGACCTACAGGGACGCACAGATACGCAGTATTTT.

The J gene is TRBJ2-3, the V gene TRBV2; 10 bases map to TRBD2. The J segment lost 4 bases and the V segment lost 7 bases, leaving 8 bases of the junction unmatched. Germline CDR1 and CDR2: SNHLY and FYNNEI. CDR3 length: 15 residues. CDR3 nucleotides: TGTGCCAGCATAAGGCTAGCGGGAGTGTCAGATACGCAGTATTTT. Protein sequence: CASIRLAGVSDTQYF.

V gene TRBV19 combines with J gene TRBJ1-2; 8 nucleotides align to TRBD1. Per the germline V gene, CDR1 is LNHDA and CDR2 is SQIVND (reference sequence). The ends lost 1 base at V and 3 bases at J; junction bases unmatched: 4. The CDR3 is made up of 15 amino acids. The CDR3 DNA reads as TGTGCCAGTAGTATAGGCAACAGGGGGGACTATGGCTACACCTTC. Translating gives CASSIGNRGDYGYTF.

About this clone: Distinct nucleotide sequences in the sample also encode this CDR3. V usage is TRBV3-1 (or the pseudogene TRBV3-2) and J usage is TRBJ2-1; 16 bases line up with TRBD2. The trim removed 3 bases at V and 9 bases at J, leaving 2 bases unmatched. The CDR3 is made up of 15 amino acids. Germline V gives CDR1 LGHDT, CDR2 YNNKEL (reference sequence). As DNA, the CDR3 is TGTGCCAGCAGCCAGGGACTAGCGGGAGGGGGTGAGCAGTTCTTC. It yields the protein CASSQGLAGGGEQFF.

This clone was detected a few times. This sequence joins TRBV7-9 and TRBJ1-6; weak D call: TRBD1 (5 bases). This CDR3 has 13 amino acids. Germline CDR1 is SEHNR and CDR2 is FQNEAQ (reference sequence). Trimming removed 2 bases from V and 7 bases from J, with 6 bases in between. The CDR3 DNA reads as TGTGCCAGCAGCTTACGGGGGAATTCACCCCTCCACTTT. Its protein product is CASSLRGNSPLHF.

The gene calls are TRBV9 and TRBJ2-1; 8 bases agree with TRBD2. V lost 3 bases to trimming and J lost 5 bases; unmatched junction nucleotides: 7. The CDR3 runs to 15 residues. CDR1 is SGDLS, CDR2 YYNGEE, per germline. This CDR3 is CASSAVAGSDNEQFF. The CDR3 DNA follows: TGTGCCAGCAGCGCAGTAGCGGGAAGCGACAATGAGCAGTTCTTC.

The chain joins TRBV7-3 to TRBJ2-1, with 8 bases aligning to TRBD2. CDR1 SGHTA and CDR2 FQGTGA come from the germline V gene. The CDR3 runs 16 residues. V lost 5 bases, J lost 0 bases, and 6 bases stayed unmatched. CDR3 protein: CASSPGGTSSYNEQFF. The CDR3 bases are TGTGCCAGCAGCCCGGGAGGGACTAGCTCCTACAATGAGCAGTTCTTC.

The rearrangement joins TRBV6-1 to TRBJ2-1, with D tentatively TRBD2 (7 bases). Germline V gives CDR1 MNHNS, CDR2 SASEGT. Trimming cost V 1 base and J 7 bases, with 17 bases left between them. The CDR3 is 16 amino acids. The DNA for the CDR3 is TGTGCCAGCAGTGAAGTGGGGGGGCGCATCGGTAATGAGCAGTTCTTC. This gives the protein CASSEVGGRIGNEQFF.

The V call is TRBV7-9, the J call TRBJ1-5; D ambiguous. Germline CDR1 and CDR2: SEHNR and FQNEAQ (reference sequence). The CDR3 loop spans 13 amino acids. Between the trimmed V and J ends, which lost 6 bases and 11 bases, there was a span of 17 bases. The CDR3 region has the DNA TGTGCCAGCAGTCCACAGAGTCCATCATCCCAGCATTTT. Translation: CASSPQSPSSQHF.

This chain connects TRBV15 to TRBJ1-1, with D unresolved. Between the trimmed V and J ends, which lost 5 bases and 1 base, there was a span of 5 bases. CDR1 and CDR2 from the germline V gene are LNHNV and YYDKDF (reference sequence). This CDR3 comprises 12 residues. The CDR3 DNA reads as TGTGCCACCAGCCGACAGAACACTGAAGCTTTCTTT. Encoded protein: CATSRQNTEAFF. The variable domain in full, completed from reference TRBV15 and TRBJ1-1, reads DAMVIQNPRYQVTQFGKPVTLSCSQTLNHNVMYWYQQKSSQAPKLLFHYYDKDFNNEADTPDNFQSRRPNTSFCFLDIRSPGLGDTAMYLCATSRQNTEAFFGQGTRLTVV.

The chain has TRBV14 and TRBJ2-1; 8 nucleotides match TRBD2. The V and J ends lost 0 bases and 9 bases, in that order; junction bases with no gene match: 7. CDR1 and CDR2 (germline): SGHDN, FVKESK. The CDR3 is made up of 15 amino acids. CDR3 coding DNA: TGTGCCAGCAGCCAAGATTGGGCGGGGGGCGCTGAGCAGTTCTTC. It yields the protein CASSQDWAGGAEQFF.

This chain joins TRBV13 and TRBJ1-6, with a weak D call TRBD1 (5 bases). Trimming pared 3 bases from V and 5 bases from J, leaving 14 bases between. Per germline, CDR1 PRHDT and CDR2 FYEKMQ (reference sequence). The CDR3 spans 16 residues. CDR3 in DNA: TGTGCCAGCAGCTTGACGGGGGGGATCAATAATTCACCCCTCCACTTT. Encoded protein: CASSLTGGINNSPLHF.

The chain has TRBV4-1 and TRBJ2-2, with D possibly matching TRBD2 (6 bases). Trimming removed 7 bases from V and 2 bases from J, with 14 bases in between. The CDR3 covers 15 residues. Germline V gene data show CDR1 as MGHRA and CDR2 as YSYEKL. The DNA for the CDR3 is TGCGCCAGCACCCCGGGACTTTCCAACACCGGGGAGCTGTTTTTT. Translated, it gives CASTPGLSNTGELFF.

The CDR3 sequence: CASRGLAVYNEQFF. DNA for the CDR3: TGTGCCAGTAGGGGACTAGCGGTTTACAATGAGCAGTTCTTC. This chain links TRBV2 with TRBJ2-1, with TRBD2 identical over 11 bases. CDR1 is SNHLY and CDR2 is FYNNEI in the germline V gene. The ends lost 9 bases at V and 4 bases at J; junction bases unmatched: 5. The CDR3 spans 14 residues.